This TCR beta chain was documented in a study of cytomegalovirus exposure and HLA in healthy donors. As for the study in general: From some 180 million T cells, an earlier analysis saw roughly 120 million unique TCR beta sequences.

In regard to this clone: No antigen is known for it.

Study results and caveats: In a later analysis, several top co-occurrence clusters appeared linked to parvovirus B19, influenza, CMV and Epstein-Barr virus. As a later analysis revealed, the rate of TCR association differed by HLA locus, with DRB1 most and HLA-C fewest. Apart from CMV serostatus, no immune exposure information was available.

PCR involved 60 Vbeta and 13 Jbeta primers. Some clones are missing from TCRdb's copy, which holds only in-frame ones; the method was immunoSEQ multiplex PCR. The sample lists 160,000 or so clones, approximately 86% occurring once. The CDR3 has 16 amino acids. V dropped 0 bases and J dropped 4; count of bases not matched to a gene: 5. The germline CDR1 and CDR2 sequences are LGHNA and YSLEER. The clonotype originates from a woman in her forties or fifties in good health and CMV-seropositive. The material sequenced was PBMCs. This chain links TRBV4-3 with TRBJ2-2; the match to TRBD1 covers 7 bases. CDR3 loop: CASSQDTGAATGELFF. The CDR3 DNA is TGCGCCAGCAGCCAAGATACAGGGGCGGCCACCGGGGAGCTGTTTTTT.